This T cell receptor beta chain was observed in a study of blood T cell repertoires in COVID-19. Study details: Both acute and convalescent COVID-19 samples were obtained from the United States, Italy and Spain. In each case, the material was cDNA or gDNA derived from T cells, B-cell-depleted T cells, or PBMCs.

In the authors' methods: How many nucleated cells were present was estimated from reference gene primer amplification. Sequencing was performed with immunoSEQ multiplex PCR; in TCRdb, only in-frame clones are kept and a portion is missing. Clone size and the V and J calls come from that table; the DNA yielded D and trimming. This table has roughly 670,000 clones, 70% to 90% appearing once. This CDR3 comprises 14 residues. The trim removed 4 bases at V and 12 bases at J, leaving 9 bases unmatched. Looked up from germline, CDR1 is SNHLY and CDR2 is FYNNEI. In this sample, this clone turned up a few times.

This chain uses TRBV2 with TRBJ1-6; 7 nucleotides line up with TRBD1. This clonotype originated in a woman aged 18-29 years with acute or convalescent COVID-19. The sample taken for sequencing was peripheral blood. The CDR3 bases are TGTGCCAGCAGTGCTCCCAGGGCAGGGGGACCCCTCCACTTT. Translation gives CASSAPRAGGPLHF. The entire variable domain, with the rest obtained from reference TRBV2 and TRBJ1-6, is as follows: EPEVTQTPSHQVTQMGQEVILRCVPISNHLYFYWYRQILGQKVEFLVSFYNNEISEKSEIFDDQFSVERPDGSNFTLKIRSTKLEDSAMYFCASSAPRAGGPLHFGNGTRLTVT.